This T cell receptor beta chain was captured in a study of T-cell memory formation after mild COVID-19. The CDR3 is made up of 15 amino acids. Germline V gene sequence: CDR1 SGHTA, CDR2 FQGNSA. V was trimmed by 6 bases and J by 2 bases, leaving 11 bases between them. TCRdb re-called the 5' RACE reads through MiXCR, storing one row per CDR3 protein. The sample has over 300,000 distinct CDR3 sequences; less than 25% are singletons. The material sequenced was PBMCs or a T cell subset sorted from them (not recorded which). The gene calls are TRBV7-2 and TRBJ2-6; D perhaps matches TRBD2 (5 bases). This receptor was obtained from a man aged 18 to 29 who had mild COVID-19 (a few samples of this study predate the infection). Cell type and time point are not known. The CDR3, as DNA: TGTGCCAGCAGTTCGCCGACTACTGGGGCCAACGTCCTGACTTTC. Translated: CASSSPTTGANVLTF.